This T cell receptor beta chain was sequenced for a study of T-cell reconstitution after alpha-beta-depleted transplantation in children (TCRdb year 2016). A note on the overall study: The study quantitatively tracked T-cell immune reconstitution after TCRalphabeta/CD19-depleted allogeneic hematopoietic cell transplantation in children using TCR repertoire profiling.

The sample's treatment or condition label, decoded: allogeneic hematopoietic cell transplantation with graft depleted of TCRalphabeta T cells and CD19 B cells. The transplant recipients were children given TCRalphabeta/CD19-depleted allogeneic hematopoietic cell grafts. The investigation overall reported the following: The high TCRbeta diversity at day 60 in some patients was ascribed to recipient T cells and intrathymic progenitors that had survived conditioning. The apparently early alphabetaT-cell count recovery about two months after transplant was reportedly dependent on only several hundred rapidly expanded clones derived from non-depleted graft cells. Over the following months the frequencies of hyperexpanded clones went down, and after one year T-cell counts and TCRbeta diversity were mostly credited to newly produced T cells.

Comment on this clonotype: No antigen is known for it. No much larger clonotype is one base removed from it; base qualities were not supplied.

Based on the germline V gene (reference sequence), the CDR1 and CDR2 sequences are DFQATT and SNEGSKA. The CDR3 contains 14 residues, cysteine and phenylalanine counted. Here the CDR3 DNA is all that survives: 42 bases in frame from base 1. Compared with germline, V lacks 6 bases and J lacks 0 bases; bases without a gene match: 5. Library method: PCR. The data were produced on an Illumina HiSeq 2500. TCR library preparation used molecular barcoding, with unique molecular identifiers applied to normalize quantification of the TCRbeta repertoire. TCRdb itself trimmed the public reads at Q25 with fastp, ran MiXCR and retained productive beta chains. Records with the same CDR3 protein are collapsed into one entry carrying the most frequent genes and DNA. The sample contains 250,000 to 300,000 distinct CDR3 sequences, roughly 9.1% of them found a single time. The ten largest clones add up to 7.5% of the sample.

Sequencing was performed on PBMCs, taken before TCRalphabeta/CD19-depleted stem cell transplant. The sequence derives from a boy under two years old with acute myeloid leukemia, due to receive a stem cell transplant. The sequence is built from TRBV20-1 and TRBJ2-7; 10 bases in the middle match TRBD2. Here the CDR3 is given as CSAWTSGSSYEQYF. The sequenced DNA is TGCAGTGCATGGACTAGCGGTAGCTCCTACGAGCAGTACTTC.